The 20 T cell receptor beta chains in this list originate from one sample, sequenced in a study of T cells in Graves' hyperthyroidism and ophthalmopathy. Amplified TCR beta CDR3 regions came from RNA transcripts. HTBI primers were used for first-round RT-PCR of the TCR CDR3. TCRdb reprocessed the multiplex PCR reads with MiXCR, giving one entry per CDR3 protein. The sample yields fewer than 450,000 distinct CDR3 sequences, approximately 18% seen once. Source material: blood. The receptors were sampled from a man younger than 35 with Graves' ophthalmopathy.

This clonotype was observed many times. J is TRBJ2-7 and V is TRBV11-2, with 11 nucleotides matching TRBD1. From germline, CDR1 is SGHAT and CDR2 FQNNGV. J lost 4 bases, V lost 8 bases, and 10 bases had no gene match. The CDR3 sequence is 15 residues long. The DNA for the CDR3 is TGTGCCAGCCGAGGGGAGGGACAGGGGGTTTACGAGCAGTACTTC. The encoded protein is CASRGEGQGVYEQYF.

V usage is TRBV24-1 and J usage is TRBJ1-5, with a tentative D call TRBD1 (5 bases). The CDR3 loop spans 14 amino acids. V gave up 5 bases and J gave up 2 bases, with 9 bases separating them. CDR1 KGHDR and CDR2 SFDVKD come from the germline V gene. CDR3 in amino acids: CATSGQGGNQPQHF. DNA for the CDR3: TGTGCCACCAGTGGGCAGGGAGGCAATCAGCCCCAGCATTTT.

This chain uses TRBV7-9 with TRBJ1-2, with TRBD1 as a possible D gene (6 bases). The CDR3 is 14 residues long. V lost 6 bases and J lost 1, with 12 bases in between. Germline loops: CDR1 SEHNR, CDR2 FQNEAQ (reference sequence). The CDR3 loop is CASRGGGRNYGYTF. The CDR3 region has the DNA TGTGCCAGCAGGGGCGGGGGGCGTAACTATGGCTACACCTTC.

This chain connects TRBV3-1 to TRBJ2-2; D unresolved. V lost 1 base and J lost 6, with 18 bases in between. This CDR3 is built from 17 residues. Germline lookup yields CDR1 LGHDT and CDR2 YNNKEL (reference sequence). The CDR3 is CASSQGNEVEAAGELFF. DNA for the CDR3: TGTGCCAGCAGCCAAGGGAATGAAGTTGAGGCGGCCGGGGAGCTGTTTTTT.

This clonotype was seen many times. The chain uses TRBV27 and TRBJ2-7, with D perhaps TRBD1 or TRBD2 (5 bases each). Deletions cut 5 bases from V and 9 bases from J, with 17 bases between. Per germline, CDR1 MNHEY and CDR2 SMNVEV (reference sequence). CDR3 length: 13 residues. The CDR3 nucleotides read TGTGCCAGCAGTCGAGACAGCGGTGGATGGCAGTACTTC. Translating gives CASSRDSGGWQYF.

V and J are TRBV12-3 or TRBV12-4 and TRBJ2-1; 7 bases match TRBD2. Trimming took 8 bases from V and 2 from J; bases not matched to a gene: 3. The CDR3 has 13 residues. The CDR3 DNA follows: TGTGCCAGCGGGGGGGGGGCCTACAATGAGCAGTTCTTC. Its translation is CASGGGAYNEQFF.

The chain has TRBV20-1 and TRBJ2-1, with D possibly being TRBD2 (6 bases). V was trimmed by 0 bases and J by 2 bases, leaving 20 bases between them. This CDR3 is built from 18 residues. CDR1 is DFQATT, CDR2 SNEGSKA, per germline (reference sequence). This CDR3 reads CSARDQGGRTGAYNEQFF. In DNA, the CDR3 is TGCAGTGCTAGAGATCAGGGAGGAAGAACGGGGGCCTACAATGAGCAGTTCTTC.

Many counts were recorded for this clonotype. The J gene is TRBJ2-7, the V gene TRBV3-1, with unresolved D. CDR3 length equals 15 residues. Germline CDR1 is LGHDT and CDR2 is YNNKEL (reference sequence). Trimming left V 1 base short and J 0 bases short, with 10 bases between. CDR3 in DNA: TGTGCCAGCAGCCAAGGACACAGCGCCTCCTACGAGCAGTACTTC. This translates into CASSQGHSASYEQYF.

This clonotype appeared a few times. The chain is built from TRBV4-1 and TRBJ2-4; D possibly corresponds to TRBD2 (6 bases). This CDR3 comprises 16 residues. The V gene's germline CDR1 is MGHRA and CDR2 YSYEKL. V was trimmed by 4 bases and J by 6 bases, leaving 19 bases between them. CDR3 in amino acids: CASSPGGSEERNIQYF. The CDR3 DNA follows: TGCGCCAGCAGCCCCGGAGGGTCCGAAGAGAGAAACATTCAGTACTTC.

This chain joins TRBV20-1 and TRBJ2-2; 8 bases line up with TRBD1. Germline V gene lookup returns CDR1 DFQATT and CDR2 SNEGSKA (reference sequence). The CDR3 loop spans 19 amino acids. Trimming cost V 2 bases and J 4 bases; bases outside gene matches: 18. CDR3 sequence: CSARLPGTGGFPSTGELFF. CDR3 DNA: TGCAGTGCTAGACTCCCAGGGACAGGTGGTTTCCCTAGCACCGGGGAGCTGTTTTTT.

This clonotype has only a few counts. The chain joins TRBV9 to TRBJ2-1; no clear D gene. Looked up from germline, CDR1 is SGDLS and CDR2 is YYNGEE. The CDR3 extends over 14 amino acids. Between the trimmed V and J ends, which lost 4 bases and 5 bases, there was a span of 13 bases. Here the CDR3 reads CASSPDRNNNEQFF. CDR3 coding DNA: TGTGCCAGCAGCCCCGACCGAAATAACAATGAGCAGTTCTTC.

This rearrangement joins TRBV7-3 to TRBJ2-6; D remains ambiguous. Trimming removed 0 bases from V and 3 bases from J, with 21 bases in between. Germline-derived CDR1 and CDR2 are SGHTA and FQGTGA. The CDR3 has 20 residues. The CDR3 nucleotides are TGTGCCAGCAGCTTAACGCGAGGCAGCTCGCTGGGGTTTGGGGCCAACGTCCTGACTTTC. Amino acids: CASSLTRGSSLGFGANVLTF. Supplemented by reference TRBV7-3 and TRBJ2-6, the full variable domain reads GAGVSQTPSNKVTEKGKYVELRCDPISGHTALYWYRQSLGQGPEFLIYFQGTGAADDSGLPNDRFFAVRPEGSVSTLKIQRTERGDSAVYLCASSLTRGSSLGFGANVLTFGAGSRLTVL.

In its sample, this clonotype was seen many times. The rearrangement joins TRBV12-3 or TRBV12-4 to TRBJ2-3; perhaps TRBD1 as D (5 bases). Between the trimmed V and J ends, which lost 5 bases and 14 bases, there was a span of 14 bases. This CDR3 comprises 11 residues. The CDR3 sequence: CASSPGYELYF. In DNA form, the CDR3 reads TGTGCCAGCAGTCCAGGGTATGAATTGTATTTT.

The rearrangement joins TRBV6-5 to TRBJ2-5; D might be TRBD2 (6 bases). V lost 4 bases and J 4 bases, leaving 16 bases between the germline ends. The length of the CDR3 is 15 residues. Germline values: CDR1 MNHEY, CDR2 SVGAGI. The CDR3 loop is CASSSPSKGGETQYF. CDR3 sequence (DNA): TGTGCCAGCAGTTCTCCATCCAAGGGAGGAGAGACCCAGTACTTC.

This clonotype was seen repeatedly, ten times or more. The V gene is TRBV3-1, the J gene TRBJ1-1; D uncertain. Germline V gives CDR1 LGHDT, CDR2 YNNKEL (reference sequence). V dropped 1 base and J dropped 2 bases, with 11 bases sitting between them. CDR3 length equals 15 residues. The CDR3 region is CASSQGEVLNTEAFF. CDR3 DNA sequence: TGTGCCAGCAGCCAAGGTGAAGTCCTCAACACTGAAGCTTTCTTT.

This clonotype has only a few counts. The chain carries TRBV29-1 and TRBJ1-2; 7 positions agree with TRBD1. J gave up 2 bases and V 7 bases, and 4 bases lay outside the gene matches. This CDR3 has 12 amino acids. Germline CDR1 is SQVTM and CDR2 is ANQGSEA. In DNA, the CDR3 is TGCAGCGCCATGGGACAGAACTATGGCTACACCTTC. Protein sequence: CSAMGQNYGYTF.

This clonotype was seen many times. This chain links TRBV24-1 with TRBJ1-1, with D perhaps TRBD1 (6 bases). This CDR3 is 13 amino acids long. V gave up 4 bases and J gave up 1 base, with 6 bases separating them. The germline V gene has CDR1 KGHDR and CDR2 SFDVKD. The DNA of the CDR3 is TGTGCCACCAGTGAGACAGGGAACACTGAAGCTTTCTTT. Its translation: CATSETGNTEAFF.

This clonotype has a count of ten or more. The chain recombines TRBV18 with TRBJ2-3; D not resolved. Trimming cost V 2 bases and J 6 bases, with 9 bases left between them. In germline, CDR1 is KGHSH, CDR2 LQKENI. This CDR3 spans 13 amino acids. The DNA of the CDR3 is TGTGCCAGCTCACCATACGAAGAGGATACGCAGTATTTT. This sequence encodes CASSPYEEDTQYF.

This clonotype was picked up a small number of times. This chain links TRBV11-3 with TRBJ2-3, with 9 bases fitting TRBD2. V gave up 0 bases and J gave up 5 bases; unmatched junction bases: 0. The CDR3 is 14 residues long. The V gene's germline CDR1 is SGHNT and CDR2 YENEEA. CDR3 loop: CASSLELAGDTQYF. The CDR3 DNA follows: TGTGCCAGCAGCTTAGAACTAGCGGGAGATACGCAGTATTTT.

The CDR3 bases are TGTGCCAGCAGTCCGACAGGGGGAATGTCAGCTTTCTTT. Translated, it gives CASSPTGGMSAFF. The V and J genes are TRBV12-3 or TRBV12-4 and TRBJ1-1; TRBD1 aligns across 9 bases. The V gene end was trimmed by 5 bases and the J gene end by 10 bases; junction bases not matched to a gene: 8. This CDR3 is 13 amino acids long.